This TCR beta chain was sequenced during a study of T cells in Graves' hyperthyroidism and ophthalmopathy. Overall study results and limits: Classification by a 13 V-J model distinguished ophthalmopathy from stable hyperthyroidism.

Germline V gives CDR1 SGHTA, CDR2 FQGTGA. The CDR3 totals 16 residues. The V end lost 9 bases, the J end lost 1 base, and 16 bases lay between the germline ends. This clonotype occurred many times. Its antigen is unidentified. Amplification targeted TCR beta CDR3 regions from RNA transcripts. The study used the HTBI primer set for a first-round RT-PCR of the TCR CDR3. TCRdb re-derived calls from the multiplex PCR reads in MiXCR, one entry per CDR3 protein. The sample lists roughly 200,000 distinct CDR3 sequences; around 18% were seen once. The source of this sequence is a man between 40 and 49 years old with Graves' hyperthyroidism. The genes are TRBV7-3 and TRBJ2-6; perhaps TRBD2 as D (5 bases). The sequencing sample was made of blood. The CDR3 loop is CASSRVSGSGANVLTF. The CDR3 nucleotides are TGTGCCAGTTCTAGAGTGTCGGGGTCTGGGGCCAACGTCCTGACTTTC.